Below, 10 T cell receptor beta chains from the same sample are listed, as sequenced in a study of blood T cell repertoires in COVID-19. Assay: immunoSEQ multiplex PCR; the TCRdb copy retains only in-frame clones and omits some. Of 50,000 or so clones in the sample, about 90% were seen once. Sequencing used peripheral blood. The receptors shown here come from an older man with active COVID-19.

The V and J genes are TRBV18 and TRBJ1-1; D gene unclear. The CDR3 covers 15 residues. The germline V gene encodes CDR1 KGHSH and CDR2 LQKENI. The V end lost 0 bases, the J end lost 0 bases, and 8 bases lay between the germline ends. The CDR3 bases are TGTGCCAGCTCACCACCAATGAGTTTGAACACTGAAGCTTTCTTT. Amino acid sequence: CASSPPMSLNTEAFF. The variable domain in full, with the rest retrieved from reference TRBV18 and TRBJ1-1, is NAGVMQNPRHLVRRRGQEARLRCSPMKGHSHVYWYRQLPEEGLKFMVYLQKENIIDESGMPKERFSAEFPKEGPSILRIQQVVRGDSAAYFCASSPPMSLNTEAFFGQGTRLTVV.

The chain employs TRBV5-5 and TRBJ2-5; TRBD1 matches 7 bases. The CDR3 is 15 residues long. Trimming cost V 0 bases and J 7 bases; bases outside gene matches: 9. Per germline, CDR1 SGHKS and CDR2 YYEKEE (reference sequence). CDR3 coding DNA: TGTGCCAGCAGCTTGGAGAGCACAGGGGAGAGGACCCAGTACTTC. Protein sequence: CASSLESTGERTQYF.

The chain joins TRBV5-1 to TRBJ1-4; D is unclear. Germline assignment: CDR1 SGHRS and CDR2 YFSETQ. The CDR3 totals 15 residues. V was pared by 0 bases and J by 5 bases, with 11 bases between. The CDR3 DNA reads as TGCGCCAGCAGCTTGGGTAACTACGTCAATGAAAAACTGTTTTTT. Translated: CASSLGNYVNEKLFF.

The chain is built from TRBV7-9 and TRBJ1-6; TRBD1 matches 7 bases. V gave up 1 base and J gave up 6 bases; unmatched junction bases: 3. This CDR3 has 15 amino acids. Looked up from germline, CDR1 is SEHNR and CDR2 is FQNEAQ (reference sequence). The CDR3 DNA reads TGTGCCAGCAGCTTAGGGGACAGAGTTAATTCACCCCTCCACTTT. It encodes CASSLGDRVNSPLHF. The whole variable domain, remainder taken from reference TRBV7-9 and TRBJ1-6, is DTGVSQNPRHKITKRGQNVTFRCDPISEHNRLYWYRQTLGQGPEFLTYFQNEAQLEKSRLLSDRFSAERPKGSFSTLEIQRTEQGDSAMYLCASSLGDRVNSPLHFGNGTRLTVT.

The genes are TRBV2 and TRBJ1-2; 7 positions agree with TRBD1. This CDR3 region has 14 residues. V shed 0 bases, J shed 3 bases, and the junction held 1 base outside the gene matches. Germline values: CDR1 SNHLY, CDR2 FYNNEI. CDR3 sequence reads: CASSEAGTDYGYTF. The CDR3 region has the DNA TGTGCCAGCAGTGAAGCCGGGACAGACTATGGCTACACCTTC.

This chain joins TRBV7-9 and TRBJ2-7; TRBD1 is a possible D gene (5 bases). CDR3 length equals 14 residues. Germline values: CDR1 SEHNR, CDR2 FQNEAQ (reference sequence). V was pared by 3 bases and J by 4 bases, with 13 bases between. The DNA for the CDR3 is TGTGCCAGCAGCTTTGCCGGCAGGGAATACGAGCAGTACTTC. This sequence encodes CASSFAGREYEQYF.

The rearrangement joins TRBV25-1 to TRBJ2-3; tentative D call: TRBD2 (6 bases). This CDR3 is 15 amino acids long. CDR1 MGHDK and CDR2 SYGVNS come from the germline V gene. Trimming removed 2 bases at V and 0 bases at J, with 9 bases between. For the CDR3, the DNA is TGTGCCAGCAGTGAACCAGGGACTAGCACAGATACGCAGTATTTT. Translation gives CASSEPGTSTDTQYF.

V gene TRBV6-2 or TRBV6-3 combines with J gene TRBJ2-5; D is perhaps TRBD2 (6 bases). With 2 bases removed from V and 0 bases from J, the gap between germline ends came to 13 bases. Germline V CDR1 and CDR2: MNHEY, SVGEGT. CDR3 length equals 16 residues. This chain's CDR3 is CASSYVLGDYQETQYF. For the CDR3, the DNA is TGTGCCAGCAGTTACGTTCTGGGGGACTACCAAGAGACCCAGTACTTC.

The gene calls are TRBV5-1 and TRBJ2-5; possibly TRBD2 for D (6 bases). The germline V gene has CDR1 SGHRS and CDR2 YFSETQ. The V end lost 2 bases, the J end lost 1 base, and 9 bases lay between the germline ends. The CDR3 is 14 amino acids. The CDR3 sequence: CASSFGGAQETQYF. As DNA, the CDR3 is TGCGCCAGCAGCTTCGGCGGGGCCCAAGAGACCCAGTACTTC.

The V and J genes are TRBV9 and TRBJ1-1, with D hard to call. The length of the CDR3 is 15 residues. V was pared by 0 bases and J by 0 bases, with 9 bases between. The germline V gene has CDR1 SGDLS and CDR2 YYNGEE. Here the CDR3 DNA reads TGTGCCAGCAGCGTAGAGGCAGGCTTGAACACTGAAGCTTTCTTT. Protein sequence: CASSVEAGLNTEAFF.